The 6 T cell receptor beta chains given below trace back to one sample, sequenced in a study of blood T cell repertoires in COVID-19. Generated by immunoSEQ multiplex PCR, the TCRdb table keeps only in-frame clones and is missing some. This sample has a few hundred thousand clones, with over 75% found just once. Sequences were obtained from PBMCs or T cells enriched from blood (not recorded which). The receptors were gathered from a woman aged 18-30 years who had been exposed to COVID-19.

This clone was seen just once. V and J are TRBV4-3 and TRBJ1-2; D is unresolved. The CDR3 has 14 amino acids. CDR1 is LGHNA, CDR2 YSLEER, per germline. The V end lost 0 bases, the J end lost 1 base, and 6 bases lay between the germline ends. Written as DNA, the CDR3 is TGCGCCAGCAGCCAAGACTCCGTTAACTATGGCTACACCTTC. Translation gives CASSQDSVNYGYTF.

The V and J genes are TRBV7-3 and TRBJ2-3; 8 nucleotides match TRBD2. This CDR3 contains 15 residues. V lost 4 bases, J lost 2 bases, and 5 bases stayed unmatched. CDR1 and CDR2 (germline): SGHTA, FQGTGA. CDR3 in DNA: TGTGCCAGCAGCTGGGCGGGGGGATCCACAGATACGCAGTATTTT. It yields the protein CASSWAGGSTDTQYF.

Written as DNA, the CDR3 is TGCAGCGTTGAAGATAATTATTCGGGGGACAGGGGGCCAGAGACCCAGTACTTC. This translates into CSVEDNYSGDRGPETQYF. J is TRBJ2-5 and V is TRBV29-1, with 12 bases identical to TRBD1. This CDR3 has 18 residues. The V and J ends lost 0 bases and 4 bases, in that order; junction bases with no gene match: 12. Per germline, CDR1 SQVTM and CDR2 ANQGSEA.

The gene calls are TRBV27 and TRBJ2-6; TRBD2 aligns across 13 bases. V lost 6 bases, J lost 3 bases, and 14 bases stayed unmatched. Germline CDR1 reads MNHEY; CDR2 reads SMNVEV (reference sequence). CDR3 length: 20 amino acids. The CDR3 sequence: CASSSTGTSGILFGANVLTF. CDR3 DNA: TGTGCCAGCAGCTCTACGGGGACTAGCGGGATCCTCTTTGGGGCCAACGTCCTGACTTTC.

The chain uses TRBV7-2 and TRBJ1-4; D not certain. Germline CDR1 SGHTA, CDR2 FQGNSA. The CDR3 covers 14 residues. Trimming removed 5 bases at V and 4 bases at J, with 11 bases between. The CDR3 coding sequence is TGTGCCAGCAGCCAAAGGCGGGATAATGAAAAACTGTTTTTT. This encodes CASSQRRDNEKLFF. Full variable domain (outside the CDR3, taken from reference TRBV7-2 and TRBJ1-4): GAGVSQSPSNKVTEKGKDVELRCDPISGHTALYWYRQSLGQGLEFLIYFQGNSAPDKSGLPSDRFSAERTGGSVSTLTIQRTQQEDSAVYLCASSQRRDNEKLFFGSGTQLSVL.

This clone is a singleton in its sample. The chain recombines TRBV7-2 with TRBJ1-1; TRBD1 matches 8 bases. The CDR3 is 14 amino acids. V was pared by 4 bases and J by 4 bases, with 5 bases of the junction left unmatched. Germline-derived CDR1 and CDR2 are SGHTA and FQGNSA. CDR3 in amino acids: CASSSATGGTEAFF. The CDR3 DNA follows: TGTGCCAGCAGCTCCGCCACAGGGGGCACTGAAGCTTTCTTT.